These 2 T cell receptor beta chains share one sample of origin, sequenced in a study of cytomegalovirus exposure and HLA in healthy donors. It was with 60 Vbeta and 13 Jbeta primers that the PCR ran. Profiling relied on immunoSEQ multiplex PCR, and the TCRdb table lists in-frame clones only, not all of them. The sample includes 70,000 to 95,000 clones, 81% of them seen just once. Specimen: PBMCs. These receptors were taken from a woman between 25 and 40 years old in good health and CMV-seronegative.

The V call is TRBV19, the J call TRBJ2-7; D ambiguous. Germline V CDR1 and CDR2: LNHDA, SQIVND (reference sequence). Trimming shortened V by 5 bases and J by 7 bases, and 15 bases separated the two germline ends. The CDR3 totals 13 residues. The CDR3 region has the DNA TGTGCCAGTAGTCCCCTAGGCCCCCGGGAGCAGTACTTC. It encodes CASSPLGPREQYF.

The V and J genes are TRBV29-1 and TRBJ1-1; tentative D call: TRBD1 (6 bases). The germline V and J ends were trimmed by 7 bases and 6 bases, with 15 bases remaining between them. The CDR3 has 12 residues. Germline loops: CDR1 SQVTM, CDR2 ANQGSEA. The CDR3 spells CSGNTGKAEAFF. The CDR3 coding sequence is TGCAGCGGCAACACAGGGAAAGCTGAAGCTTTCTTT.